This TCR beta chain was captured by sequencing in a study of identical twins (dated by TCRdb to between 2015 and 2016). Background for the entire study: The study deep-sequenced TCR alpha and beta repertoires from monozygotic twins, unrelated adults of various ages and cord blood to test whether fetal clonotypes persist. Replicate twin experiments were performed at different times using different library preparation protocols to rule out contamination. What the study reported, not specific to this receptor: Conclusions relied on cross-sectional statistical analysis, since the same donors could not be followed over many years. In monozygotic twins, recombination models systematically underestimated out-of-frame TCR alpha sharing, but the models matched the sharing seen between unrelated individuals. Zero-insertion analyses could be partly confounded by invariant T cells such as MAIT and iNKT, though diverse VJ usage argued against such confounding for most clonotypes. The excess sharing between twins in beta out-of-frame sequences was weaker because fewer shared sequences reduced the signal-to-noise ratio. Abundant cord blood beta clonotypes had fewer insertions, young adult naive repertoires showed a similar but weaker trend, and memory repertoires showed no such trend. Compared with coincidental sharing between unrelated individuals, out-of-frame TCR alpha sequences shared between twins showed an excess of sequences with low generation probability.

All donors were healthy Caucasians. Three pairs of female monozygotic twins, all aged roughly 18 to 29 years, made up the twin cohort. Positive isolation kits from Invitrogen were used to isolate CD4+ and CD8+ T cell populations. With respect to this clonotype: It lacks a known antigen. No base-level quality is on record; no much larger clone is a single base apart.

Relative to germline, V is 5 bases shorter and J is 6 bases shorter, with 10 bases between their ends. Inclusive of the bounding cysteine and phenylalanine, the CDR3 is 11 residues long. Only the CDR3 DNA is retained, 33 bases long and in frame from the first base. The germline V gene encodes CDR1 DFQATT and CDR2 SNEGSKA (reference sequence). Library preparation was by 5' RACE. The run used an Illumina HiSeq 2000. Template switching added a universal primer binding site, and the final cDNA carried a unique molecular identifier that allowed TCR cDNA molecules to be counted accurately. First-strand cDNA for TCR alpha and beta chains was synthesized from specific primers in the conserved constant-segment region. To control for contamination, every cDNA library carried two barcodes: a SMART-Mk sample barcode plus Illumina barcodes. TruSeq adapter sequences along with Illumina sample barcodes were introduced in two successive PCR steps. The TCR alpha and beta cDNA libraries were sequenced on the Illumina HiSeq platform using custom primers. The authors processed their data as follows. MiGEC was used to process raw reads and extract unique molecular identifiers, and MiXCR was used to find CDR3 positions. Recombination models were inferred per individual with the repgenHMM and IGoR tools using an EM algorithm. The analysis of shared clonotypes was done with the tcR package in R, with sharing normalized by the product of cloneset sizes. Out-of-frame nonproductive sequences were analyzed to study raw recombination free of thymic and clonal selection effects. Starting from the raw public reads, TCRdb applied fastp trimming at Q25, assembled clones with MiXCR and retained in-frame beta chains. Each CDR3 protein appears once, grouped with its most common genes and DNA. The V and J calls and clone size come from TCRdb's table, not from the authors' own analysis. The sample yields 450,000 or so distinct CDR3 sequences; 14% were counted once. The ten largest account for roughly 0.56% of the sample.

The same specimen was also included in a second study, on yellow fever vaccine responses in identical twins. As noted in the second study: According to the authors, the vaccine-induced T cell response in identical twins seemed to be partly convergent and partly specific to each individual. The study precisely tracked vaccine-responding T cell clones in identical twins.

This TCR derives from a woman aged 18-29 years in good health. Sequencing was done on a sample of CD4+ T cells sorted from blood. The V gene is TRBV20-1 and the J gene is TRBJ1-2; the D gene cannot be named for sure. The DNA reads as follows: TGCAGTGCTCGGGGAGTTAATGGCTACACCTTC. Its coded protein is CSARGVNGYTF.